The entry below gives a single T cell receptor beta chain sequence along with its context. The data were produced by immunoSEQ multiplex PCR, yet TCRdb's version contains in-frame clones alone and is incomplete. The repertoire includes approximately 18,000 clones, about 88% of them detected once, and 9.5% to 15% sits in the top ten. These data are taken from a study of PD-L1 blockade in urothelial cancer. Study in general: Blood samples had a median of 141,255 T cells.

The CDR3 has 15 residues. The V end was cut by 5 bases, the J end by 2 bases, with 15 bases between. Germline lookup yields CDR1 SGHVS and CDR2 FNYEAQ. Time point of the sample: pretreatment peripheral blood. Locally advanced or metastatic urothelial carcinoma was diagnosed in the patients. There were between 1 and 8 samples from each patient, taken pretreatment and on-treatment. This clonotype was sampled from a man aged 65 to 85 with urothelial cancer. The source material was PBMCs, sampled around atezolizumab (anti-PD-L1) treatment. V and J are TRBV7-6 and TRBJ2-5; the D gene is possibly TRBD2 (6 bases). Written as DNA, the CDR3 is TGTGCCAGCAGCCCTAAATACGGGAGTCAAGAGACCCAGTACTTC. Its protein product is CASSPKYGSQETQYF.